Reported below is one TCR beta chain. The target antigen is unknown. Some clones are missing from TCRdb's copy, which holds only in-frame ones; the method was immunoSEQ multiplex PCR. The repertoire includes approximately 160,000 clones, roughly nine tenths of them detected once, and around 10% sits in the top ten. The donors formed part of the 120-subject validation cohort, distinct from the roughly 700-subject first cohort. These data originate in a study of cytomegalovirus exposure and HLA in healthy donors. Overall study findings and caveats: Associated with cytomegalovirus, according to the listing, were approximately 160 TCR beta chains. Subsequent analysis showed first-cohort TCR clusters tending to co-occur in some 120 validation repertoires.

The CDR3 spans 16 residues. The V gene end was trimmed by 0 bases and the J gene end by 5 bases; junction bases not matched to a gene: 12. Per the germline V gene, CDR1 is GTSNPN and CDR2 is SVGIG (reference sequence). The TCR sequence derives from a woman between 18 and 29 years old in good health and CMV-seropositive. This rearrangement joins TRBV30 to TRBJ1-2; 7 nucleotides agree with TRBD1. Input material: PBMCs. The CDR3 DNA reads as TGTGCCTGGAGTGTAAAACAGGGGCCTCAAATATATGGCTACACCTTC. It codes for CAWSVKQGPQIYGYTF.